The 11 T cell receptor beta chains given below trace back to one sample, sequenced in a study of OX40 agonist ivuxolimab in advanced cancers. Profiled with immunoSEQ multiplex PCR; TCRdb holds only in-frame clones, not every one. The sample lists around 130,000 clones, 93% seen once, with less than 0.2% in the top ten. This specimen was CD4+ or CD8+ T cells sorted from blood, taken in a trial of the OX40 agonist ivuxolimab. These receptors were taken from an adult with an advanced solid tumor such as melanoma, head and neck, liver or kidney cancer.

Written as DNA, the CDR3 is TGTGCCAGCAGCTTAGGGACAGGGGCGAACACCGGGGAGCTGTTTTTT. Its protein product is CASSLGTGANTGELFF. The chain has TRBV5-8 and TRBJ2-2; the match to TRBD1 covers 10 bases. The J segment lost 0 bases and the V segment lost 2 bases, leaving 1 base of the junction unmatched. The CDR3 has 16 amino acids. CDR1 is SGHTS and CDR2 is YDEGEE in the germline V gene.

Here the CDR3 DNA reads TGTGCCAGCAGCCAAGGACAGGGGGCAAGTAATGAAAAACTGTTTTTT. It specifies CASSQGQGASNEKLFF. The V call is TRBV4-2, the J call TRBJ1-4, with 10 nucleotides matching TRBD1. With 1 base clipped from V and 4 bases from J, the junction kept 3 bases outside the gene matches. The germline gives CDR1 LGHNA, CDR2 YNFKEQ. This CDR3 is 16 amino acids long.

The rearrangement joins TRBV19 to TRBJ2-3; a weak D match, TRBD2 (5 bases). V lost 3 bases and J lost 2, with 12 bases in between. Germline V gene sequence: CDR1 LNHDA, CDR2 SQIVND (reference sequence). The CDR3 sequence is 15 residues long. The CDR3 spells CASSMWGAYTDTQYF. The CDR3 nucleotides are TGTGCCAGTAGTATGTGGGGAGCCTACACAGATACGCAGTATTTT.

V and J are TRBV18 and TRBJ2-7; 9 nucleotides agree with TRBD1. V was pared by 2 bases and J by 5 bases, with 7 bases of the junction left unmatched. CDR3 length: 15 residues. Germline V gives CDR1 KGHSH, CDR2 LQKENI. The CDR3 bases are TGTGCCAGCTCACCAACACAGGGGGCTTCGGACGAGCAGTACTTC. It specifies CASSPTQGASDEQYF.

The chain has TRBV4-3 and TRBJ2-5; 10 positions match TRBD1. From germline, CDR1 is LGHNA and CDR2 YSLEER. The junction had 8 bases not matched to a gene; V was cut back by 8 bases and J by 2 bases. This CDR3 is 15 amino acids long. This CDR3 reads CASAQTGGNQETQYF. In DNA, the CDR3 is TGCGCCAGCGCCCAGACAGGGGGCAATCAAGAGACCCAGTACTTC.

This clone was seen once. The J gene is TRBJ2-3, the V gene TRBV28, with a possible D match to TRBD1 (6 bases). Germline lookup yields CDR1 MDHEN and CDR2 SYDVKM. The CDR3 totals 16 residues. The ends were cut back, 6 bases at V and 0 bases at J, with 16 bases in the middle. CDR3 amino acids: CASSPTGRISTDTQYF. The CDR3, as DNA: TGTGCCAGCAGCCCTACAGGGAGAATAAGCACAGATACGCAGTATTTT.

This chain connects TRBV6-6 to TRBJ1-2, with D hard to call. V was clipped by 3 bases and J by 1 base, with 12 bases between them. The CDR3 is 15 residues long. Germline V gives CDR1 MNHNY, CDR2 SVGAGI (reference sequence). Here the CDR3 DNA reads TGTGCCAGCAGTTATATAAGGCTAGATAACTATGGCTACACCTTC. It codes for CASSYIRLDNYGYTF.

This chain joins TRBV7-9 and TRBJ1-1; D is possibly TRBD1 (6 bases). The CDR3 has 15 amino acids. Germline V gene sequence: CDR1 SEHNR, CDR2 FQNEAQ (reference sequence). With 0 bases removed from V and 6 bases from J, the gap between germline ends came to 14 bases. The CDR3 coding sequence is TGTGCCAGCAGCTTAGCGGAGGGGGGTAAGGCTGAAGCTTTCTTT. Protein: CASSLAEGGKAEAFF. The whole variable domain, filled in from reference TRBV7-9 and TRBJ1-1, reads DTGVSQNPRHKITKRGQNVTFRCDPISEHNRLYWYRQTLGQGPEFLTYFQNEAQLEKSRLLSDRFSAERPKGSFSTLEIQRTEQGDSAMYLCASSLAEGGKAEAFFGQGTRLTVV.

This sequence joins TRBV5-1 and TRBJ2-3; TRBD1 matches 7 bases. Trimming at V came to 7 bases and at J to 1 base, leaving 3 bases not matched to a gene. Germline V gene data show CDR1 as SGHRS and CDR2 as YFSETQ. This CDR3 has 13 amino acids. For the CDR3, the DNA is TGCGCCAGCGGACAGGCGGGCACAGATACGCAGTATTTT. This gives the protein CASGQAGTDTQYF. Full variable domain (rest looked up from reference TRBV5-1 and TRBJ2-3): KAGVTQTPRYLIKTRGQQVTLSCSPISGHRSVSWYQQTPGQGLQFLFEYFSETQRNKGNFPGRFSGRQFSNSRSEMNVSTLELGDSALYLCASGQAGTDTQYFGPGTRLTVL.

The V gene is TRBV5-1, the J gene TRBJ2-1; tentative D call: TRBD1 (6 bases). Deletions cut 0 bases from V and 6 bases from J, with 7 bases between. Per the germline V gene, CDR1 is SGHRS and CDR2 is YFSETQ. The CDR3 contains 13 residues. The CDR3 region is CASSLGGRNEQFF. CDR3 bases: TGCGCCAGCAGCTTGGGGGGGCGCAATGAGCAGTTCTTC.

The chain joins TRBV6-1 to TRBJ1-1; D is undetermined. This CDR3 contains 14 residues. Trimming took off 3 bases at V and 4 bases at J, with 12 bases between the two ends. The germline CDR1 and CDR2 sequences are MNHNS and SASEGT. This chain's CDR3 is CASSDKYTLTEAFF. CDR3 DNA: TGTGCCAGCAGTGACAAATACACACTCACTGAAGCTTTCTTT.